This T cell receptor (beta chain) was obtained from a study of blood T cell repertoires in COVID-19. Across the study: Sources were T cells, B-cell-depleted T cells, or PBMCs; the material itself was cDNA or gDNA.

V was clipped by 3 bases and J by 10 bases, with 18 bases between them. The CDR3 has 14 residues. Germline assignment: CDR1 LNHDA and CDR2 SQIVND (reference sequence). Original processing notes: By means of reference gene primer amplification, nucleated cell counts were estimated. TCRdb's table, derived via immunoSEQ multiplex PCR, lists solely in-frame clones and lacks some. Clone size and the V and J calls come from that table; the DNA yielded D and trimming. The sample yields approximately 200,000 clones, approximately 92% seen once. This clone has a single count. Cohort allocation depended upon clinical history that participants reported.

This receptor was obtained from a woman under 30 in a cohort exposed to, infected with or recovered from COVID-19 (not recorded which). The chain couples TRBV19 to TRBJ1-2, with D possibly matching TRBD1 (5 bases). The material sequenced was PBMCs or T cells enriched from blood (not recorded which). CDR3 DNA: TGTGCCAGTAGTATCGGCGGGACGAAACATGACTACACCTTC. This translates into CASSIGGTKHDYTF.